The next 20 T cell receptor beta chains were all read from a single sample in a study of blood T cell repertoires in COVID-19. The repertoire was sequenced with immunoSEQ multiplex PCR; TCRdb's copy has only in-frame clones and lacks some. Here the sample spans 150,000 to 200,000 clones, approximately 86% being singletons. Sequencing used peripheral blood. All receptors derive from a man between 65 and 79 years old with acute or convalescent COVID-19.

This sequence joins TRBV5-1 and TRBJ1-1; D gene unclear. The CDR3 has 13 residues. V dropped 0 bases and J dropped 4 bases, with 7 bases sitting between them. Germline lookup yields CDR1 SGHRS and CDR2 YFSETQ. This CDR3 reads CASSLGQATEAFF. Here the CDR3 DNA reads TGCGCCAGCAGCTTGGGGCAGGCCACTGAAGCTTTCTTT.

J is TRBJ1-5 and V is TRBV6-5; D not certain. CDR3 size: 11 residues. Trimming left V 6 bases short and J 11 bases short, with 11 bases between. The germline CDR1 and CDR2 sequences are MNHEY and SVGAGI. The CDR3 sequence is CASSHIGAQHF. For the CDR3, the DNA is TGTGCCAGCAGCCACATCGGGGCCCAGCATTTT.

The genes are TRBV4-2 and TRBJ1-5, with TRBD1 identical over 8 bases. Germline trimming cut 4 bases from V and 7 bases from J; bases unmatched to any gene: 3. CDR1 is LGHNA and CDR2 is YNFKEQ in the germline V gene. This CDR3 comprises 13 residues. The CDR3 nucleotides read TGTGCCAGCAGCCGTAGACAGGGGCAGCCCCAGCATTTT. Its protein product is CASSRRQGQPQHF.

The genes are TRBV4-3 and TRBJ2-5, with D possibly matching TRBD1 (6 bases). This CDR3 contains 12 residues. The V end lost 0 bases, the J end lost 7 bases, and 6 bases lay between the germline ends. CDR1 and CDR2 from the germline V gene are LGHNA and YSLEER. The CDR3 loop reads CASSQEGGTQYF. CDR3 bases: TGCGCCAGCAGCCAAGAAGGGGGGACCCAGTACTTC.

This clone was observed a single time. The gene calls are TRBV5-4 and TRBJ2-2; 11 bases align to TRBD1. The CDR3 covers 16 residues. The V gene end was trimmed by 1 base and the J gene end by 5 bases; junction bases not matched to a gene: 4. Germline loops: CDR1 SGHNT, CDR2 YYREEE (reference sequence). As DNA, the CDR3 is TGTGCCAGCAGCTTGTCTGGGACAGGGGGAACCGGGGAGCTGTTTTTT. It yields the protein CASSLSGTGGTGELFF.

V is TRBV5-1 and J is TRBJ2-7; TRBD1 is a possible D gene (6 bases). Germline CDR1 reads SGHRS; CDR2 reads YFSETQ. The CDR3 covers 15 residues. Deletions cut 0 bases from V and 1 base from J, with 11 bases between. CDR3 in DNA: TGCGCCAGCAGCTTGGGGACAGCCTCGTCCTACGAGCAGTACTTC. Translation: CASSLGTASSYEQYF.

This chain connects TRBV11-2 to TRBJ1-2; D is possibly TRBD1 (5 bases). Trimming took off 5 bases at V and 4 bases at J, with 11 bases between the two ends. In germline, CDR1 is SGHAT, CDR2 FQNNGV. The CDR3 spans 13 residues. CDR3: CASSLRVSYGYTF. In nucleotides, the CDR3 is TGTGCCAGCAGCCTCAGGGTCTCCTATGGCTACACCTTC.

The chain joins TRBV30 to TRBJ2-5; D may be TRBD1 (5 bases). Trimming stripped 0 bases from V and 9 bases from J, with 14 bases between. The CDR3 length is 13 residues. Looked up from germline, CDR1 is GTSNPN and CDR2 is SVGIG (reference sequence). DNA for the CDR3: TGTGCCTGGAGTGTACAAGGGGTGGTGGCCCAGTACTTC. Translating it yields CAWSVQGVVAQYF. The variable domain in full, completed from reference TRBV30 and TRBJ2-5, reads SQTIHQWPATLVQPVGSPLSLECTVEGTSNPNLYWYRQAAGRGLQLLFYSVGIGQISSEVPQNLSASRPQDRQFILSSKKLLLSDSGFYLCAWSVQGVVAQYFGPGTRLLVL.

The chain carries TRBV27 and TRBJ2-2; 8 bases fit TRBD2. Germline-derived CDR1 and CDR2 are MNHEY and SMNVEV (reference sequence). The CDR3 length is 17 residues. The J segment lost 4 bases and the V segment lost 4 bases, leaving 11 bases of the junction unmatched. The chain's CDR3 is CASSSGGAIAVTGELFF. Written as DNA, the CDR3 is TGTGCCAGCAGTTCCGGGGGGGCGATAGCGGTCACCGGGGAGCTGTTTTTT.

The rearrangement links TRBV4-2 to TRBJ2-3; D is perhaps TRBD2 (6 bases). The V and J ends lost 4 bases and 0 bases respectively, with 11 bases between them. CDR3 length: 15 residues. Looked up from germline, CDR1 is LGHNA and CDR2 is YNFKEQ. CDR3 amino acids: CASSRLELSTDTQYF. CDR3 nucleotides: TGTGCCAGCAGCCGACTAGAGCTTAGCACAGATACGCAGTATTTT.

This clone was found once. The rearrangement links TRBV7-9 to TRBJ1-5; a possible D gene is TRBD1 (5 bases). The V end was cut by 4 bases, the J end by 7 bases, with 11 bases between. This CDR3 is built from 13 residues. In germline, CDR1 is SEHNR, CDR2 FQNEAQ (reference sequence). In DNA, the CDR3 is TGTGCCAGCAGCTCGCAGGGTGGGCAGCCCCAGCATTTT. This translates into CASSSQGGQPQHF.

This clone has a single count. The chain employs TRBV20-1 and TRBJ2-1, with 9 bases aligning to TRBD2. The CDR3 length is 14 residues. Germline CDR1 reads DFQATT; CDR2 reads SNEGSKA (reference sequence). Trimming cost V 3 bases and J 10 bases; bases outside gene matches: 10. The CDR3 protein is CSASNSGRFGEQFF. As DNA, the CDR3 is TGCAGTGCTAGTAACAGCGGGAGGTTCGGCGAGCAGTTCTTC.

DNA of the CDR3: TGCGCCAGCAGTCCCCGGGTCGCTAGCGGGAGAGAAGAGACCCAGTACTTC. As protein: CASSPRVASGREETQYF. The J gene is TRBJ2-5, the V gene TRBV4-1; 10 bases match TRBD2. The germline CDR1 and CDR2 sequences are MGHRA and YSYEKL. Trimming cost V 6 bases and J 3 bases; bases outside gene matches: 13. The CDR3 totals 17 residues.

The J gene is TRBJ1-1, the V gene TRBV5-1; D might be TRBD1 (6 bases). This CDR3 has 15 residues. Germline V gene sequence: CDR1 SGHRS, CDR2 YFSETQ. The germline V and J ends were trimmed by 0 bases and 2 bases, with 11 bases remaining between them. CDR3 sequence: CASSLGQAINTEAFF. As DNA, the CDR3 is TGCGCCAGCAGCTTGGGACAGGCGATCAACACTGAAGCTTTCTTT. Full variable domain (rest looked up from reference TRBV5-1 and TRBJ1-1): KAGVTQTPRYLIKTRGQQVTLSCSPISGHRSVSWYQQTPGQGLQFLFEYFSETQRNKGNFPGRFSGRQFSNSRSEMNVSTLELGDSALYLCASSLGQAINTEAFFGQGTRLTVV.

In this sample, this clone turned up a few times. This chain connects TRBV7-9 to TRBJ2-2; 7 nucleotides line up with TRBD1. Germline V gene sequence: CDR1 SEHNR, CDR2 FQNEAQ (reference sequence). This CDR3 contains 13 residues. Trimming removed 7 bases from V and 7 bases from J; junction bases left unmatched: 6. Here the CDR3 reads CASTSTGVGELFF. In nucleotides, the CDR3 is TGTGCCAGCACCTCAACAGGGGTCGGGGAGCTGTTTTTT.

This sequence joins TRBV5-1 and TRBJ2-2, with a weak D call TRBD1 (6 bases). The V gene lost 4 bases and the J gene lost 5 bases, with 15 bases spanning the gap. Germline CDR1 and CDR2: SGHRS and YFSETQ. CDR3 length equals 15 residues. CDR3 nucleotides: TGCGCCAGCAGCCCTAACAGGGTGGTGACCGGGGAGCTGTTTTTT. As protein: CASSPNRVVTGELFF.

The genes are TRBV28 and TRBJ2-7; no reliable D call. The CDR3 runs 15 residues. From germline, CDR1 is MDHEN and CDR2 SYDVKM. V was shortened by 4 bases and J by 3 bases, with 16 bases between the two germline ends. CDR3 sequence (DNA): TGTGCCAGCAGTTCCCTCAGGTGGCAGGACTACGAGCAGTACTTC. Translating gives CASSSLRWQDYEQYF.

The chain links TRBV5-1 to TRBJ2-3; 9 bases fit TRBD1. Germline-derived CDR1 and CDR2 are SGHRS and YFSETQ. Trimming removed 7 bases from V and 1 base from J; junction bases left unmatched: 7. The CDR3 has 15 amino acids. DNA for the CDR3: TGCGCCAGCGCCCTGGGACAGGGCCGCACAGATACGCAGTATTTT. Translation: CASALGQGRTDTQYF.

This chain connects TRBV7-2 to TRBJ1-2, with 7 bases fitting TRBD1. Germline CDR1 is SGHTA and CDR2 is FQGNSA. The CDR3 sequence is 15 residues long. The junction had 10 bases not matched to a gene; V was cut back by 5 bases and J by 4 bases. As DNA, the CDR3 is TGTGCCAGCAGCCCCTCTTTTGGACAGGCCTATGGCTACACCTTC. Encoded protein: CASSPSFGQAYGYTF.

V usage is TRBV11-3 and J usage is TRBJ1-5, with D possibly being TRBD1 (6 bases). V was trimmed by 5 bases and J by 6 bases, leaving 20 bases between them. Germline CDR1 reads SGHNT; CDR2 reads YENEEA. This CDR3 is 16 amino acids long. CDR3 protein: CASSPELGAGCQPQHF. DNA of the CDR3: TGTGCCAGCAGCCCTGAGTTGGGGGCGGGTTGTCAGCCCCAGCATTTT.